These T cell receptor beta chains were read from a single sample in a study of CD8 T cells in Susac syndrome. MiXCR, applied by TCRdb to the immunoSEQ multiplex PCR reads, yields one record per CDR3 protein. The sample contains about 300,000 distinct CDR3 sequences, 75% to 90% of which appear only once. Sequenced: CD8+ T cells from PBMCs. These receptors all stem from a human donor with multiple sclerosis. Each CDR3 is given with its conserved first and last residue. A D gene is named only where the DNA matches it firmly. Only part of the rows carry a size: once, few, many, or a class if the clone is expanded.

abundance: .
j_gene: TRBJ2-1
v_gene: TRBV19
d_gene: TRBD2
CDR3aa: CASTTSGSSSYNEQFF
CDR3nt: TGTGCCAGTACCACTAGCGGTTCGAGCTCCTACAATGAGCAGTTCTTC

abundance: once
j_gene: TRBJ2-3
v_gene: TRBV11-2
d_gene: .
CDR3aa: CASSLGLGEDTQYF
CDR3nt: TGTGCCAGCAGCTTGGGGTTAGGGGAAGATACGCAGTATTTT

abundance: .
j_gene: TRBJ2-1
v_gene: TRBV6-1
d_gene: TRBD2
CDR3aa: CASSLATSGSWNEQFF
CDR3nt: TGTGCCAGCAGCCTGGCCACTAGCGGGAGCTGGAATGAGCAGTTCTTC

abundance: .
j_gene: TRBJ2-5
v_gene: TRBV20-1
d_gene: TRBD2
CDR3aa: CSAPPGGYQETQYF
CDR3nt: TGCAGTGCGCCCCCGGGGGGGTACCAAGAGACCCAGTACTTC

abundance: .
j_gene: TRBJ2-2
v_gene: TRBV15
d_gene: TRBD1
CDR3aa: CATSDDRVSTGELFF
CDR3nt: TGTGCCACCAGCGACGACAGGGTATCCACCGGGGAGCTGTTTTTT

abundance: .
j_gene: TRBJ2-3
v_gene: TRBV30
d_gene: .
CDR3aa: CAWCIGDADTQYF
CDR3nt: TGTGCCTGGTGTATCGGTGACGCAGATACGCAGTATTTT

abundance: few
j_gene: TRBJ2-3
v_gene: TRBV6-5
d_gene: TRBD1
CDR3aa: CASSFGQGGDTQYF
CDR3nt: TGTGCCAGCAGTTTTGGACAGGGGGGAGATACGCAGTATTTT

abundance: .
j_gene: TRBJ2-6
v_gene: TRBV4-3
d_gene: .
CDR3aa: CASSPKEGAGANVLTF
CDR3nt: TGCGCCAGCAGCCCGAAGGAGGGGGCTGGGGCCAACGTCCTGACTTTC

abundance: .
j_gene: TRBJ2-1
v_gene: TRBV20-1
d_gene: .
CDR3aa: CSAGGLAGRSNEQFF
CDR3nt: TGCAGTGCGGGAGGACTTGCAGGGCGGTCCAATGAGCAGTTCTTC

abundance: .
j_gene: TRBJ2-7
v_gene: TRBV7-9
d_gene: TRBD2
CDR3aa: CASSGGVPSGRYEQYF
CDR3nt: TGTGCCAGCAGCGGAGGGGTCCCTAGCGGGAGGTACGAGCAGTACTTC

abundance: .
j_gene: TRBJ2-1
v_gene: TRBV12-3/TRBV12-4
d_gene: .
CDR3aa: CASRNYSDSQQFF
CDR3nt: TGTGCCAGCAGAAACTATTCGGACTCACAGCAGTTCTTC

abundance: .
j_gene: TRBJ2-1
v_gene: TRBV9
d_gene: TRBD2
CDR3aa: CASSAGTSYEQFF
CDR3nt: TGTGCCAGCAGCGCCGGGACTAGCTATGAGCAGTTCTTC

abundance: .
j_gene: TRBJ1-1
v_gene: TRBV4-3
d_gene: .
CDR3aa: CASSQVWGPNTEAFF
CDR3nt: TGCGCCAGCAGCCAAGTTTGGGGCCCGAACACTGAAGCTTTCTTT

abundance: few
j_gene: TRBJ2-1
v_gene: TRBV6-5
d_gene: .
CDR3aa: CASSYYAGSYNEQFF
CDR3nt: TGTGCCAGCAGTTACTACGCCGGCTCCTACAATGAGCAGTTCTTC

abundance: .
j_gene: TRBJ1-1
v_gene: TRBV29-1
d_gene: .
CDR3aa: CSVDEVSVAFF
CDR3nt: TGCAGCGTTGATGAGGTTTCGGTAGCTTTCTTT

abundance: .
j_gene: TRBJ2-7
v_gene: TRBV24-1
d_gene: .
CDR3aa: CATSDPYGSHQYF
CDR3nt: TGTGCCACCAGTGATCCCTACGGGAGCCATCAGTACTTC

abundance: .
j_gene: TRBJ2-7
v_gene: TRBV12-3/TRBV12-4
d_gene: TRBD2
CDR3aa: CASSFTSASYEQYF
CDR3nt: TGTGCCAGCAGTTTTACTAGCGCATCCTACGAGCAGTACTTC

abundance: .
j_gene: TRBJ2-1
v_gene: TRBV24-1
d_gene: .
CDR3aa: CATSDFEVNEQFF
CDR3nt: TGTGCCACCAGTGATTTCGAGGTGAATGAGCAGTTCTTC

abundance: .
j_gene: TRBJ1-1
v_gene: TRBV23-1
d_gene: TRBD1
CDR3aa: CASSQAGTGAFNTEAFF
CDR3nt: TGCGCCAGCAGTCAAGCCGGGACAGGGGCATTTAACACTGAAGCTTTCTTT

abundance: .
j_gene: TRBJ2-7
v_gene: TRBV6-1
d_gene: .
CDR3aa: CASSGSGTPIHEQYF
CDR3nt: TGTGCCAGCAGTGGATCCGGGACTCCAATCCACGAGCAGTACTTC

abundance: .
j_gene: TRBJ2-3
v_gene: TRBV6-2/TRBV6-3
d_gene: .
CDR3aa: CASSYLGGTAFTDTQYF
CDR3nt: TGTGCCAGCAGTTATTTAGGGGGGACAGCCTTCACAGATACGCAGTATTTT

abundance: once
j_gene: TRBJ2-1
v_gene: TRBV28
d_gene: .
CDR3aa: CASRDSTGPLEQFF
CDR3nt: TGTGCCAGCAGGGATTCTACAGGGCCTCTAGAGCAGTTCTTC

abundance: .
j_gene: TRBJ2-7
v_gene: TRBV7-2
d_gene: TRBD2
CDR3aa: CASSLAPTSGIYEQYF
CDR3nt: TGTGCCAGCAGCTTAGCCCCGACTAGCGGAATCTACGAGCAGTACTTC

abundance: .
j_gene: TRBJ2-4
v_gene: TRBV11-2
d_gene: TRBD2
CDR3aa: CASRSLRTSGGAGGNIQYF
CDR3nt: TGTGCCAGCAGGAGCCTTCGGACTAGCGGGGGGGCCGGGGGCAACATTCAGTACTTC

abundance: .
j_gene: TRBJ2-7
v_gene: TRBV7-2
d_gene: .
CDR3aa: CASSFHPQGYEQYF
CDR3nt: TGTGCCAGCAGCTTTCATCCCCAGGGTTACGAGCAGTACTTC

abundance: once
j_gene: TRBJ2-7
v_gene: TRBV27
d_gene: .
CDR3aa: CASSPSEGVVSYEQYF
CDR3nt: TGTGCCAGCAGTCCATCGGAGGGGGTTGTCTCCTACGAGCAGTACTTC

abundance: .
j_gene: TRBJ2-2
v_gene: TRBV7-9
d_gene: .
CDR3aa: CASSTWGRELFF
CDR3nt: TGTGCCAGCAGCACGTGGGGCCGGGAGCTGTTTTTT

abundance: .
j_gene: TRBJ2-3
v_gene: TRBV6-2/TRBV6-3
d_gene: .
CDR3aa: CASSYYAAETIRLTQYF
CDR3nt: TGTGCCAGCAGTTACTACGCGGCGGAAACGATAAGGTTGACGCAGTATTTT

abundance: .
j_gene: TRBJ1-1
v_gene: TRBV11-1
d_gene: .
CDR3aa: CASSLYRDLGTEAFF
CDR3nt: TGTGCCAGCAGCTTATACAGGGACCTCGGTACTGAAGCTTTCTTT

abundance: .
j_gene: TRBJ2-2
v_gene: TRBV29-1
d_gene: TRBD1
CDR3aa: CSAADRAGELFF
CDR3nt: TGCAGCGCTGCGGACAGGGCCGGGGAGCTGTTTTTT

abundance: .
j_gene: TRBJ2-6
v_gene: TRBV19
d_gene: .
CDR3aa: CASRDTGSGANVLTF
CDR3nt: TGTGCCAGTAGGGATACAGGGTCAGGGGCCAACGTCCTGACTTTC

abundance: .
j_gene: TRBJ2-7
v_gene: TRBV10-3
d_gene: .
CDR3aa: CAISDGSPENYEQYF
CDR3nt: TGTGCCATCAGTGATGGCTCTCCGGAAAACTACGAGCAGTACTTC

abundance: .
j_gene: TRBJ2-7
v_gene: TRBV4-3
d_gene: .
CDR3aa: CASSRPVFVGGEQYF
CDR3nt: TGCGCCAGCAGCCGTCCTGTTTTTGTAGGGGGCGAGCAGTACTTC

abundance: .
j_gene: TRBJ2-3
v_gene: TRBV11-2
d_gene: TRBD2
CDR3aa: CASSLPGLESYF
CDR3nt: TGTGCCAGCAGCTTGCCGGGACTAGAGTCGTATTTT

abundance: .
j_gene: TRBJ1-5
v_gene: TRBV7-2
d_gene: .
CDR3aa: CASSFRAGPPQHF
CDR3nt: TGTGCCAGCAGCTTTAGAGCAGGTCCGCCCCAGCATTTT

abundance: once
j_gene: TRBJ1-5
v_gene: TRBV20-1
d_gene: TRBD1
CDR3aa: CSAREGGQINQPQHF
CDR3nt: TGCAGTGCTAGAGAAGGGGGACAGATCAATCAGCCCCAGCATTTT

abundance: few
j_gene: TRBJ2-1
v_gene: TRBV7-2
d_gene: .
CDR3aa: CASSRASWGEQFF
CDR3nt: TGTGCCAGCAGCAGAGCGTCTTGGGGTGAGCAGTTCTTC

abundance: .
j_gene: TRBJ2-1
v_gene: TRBV5-8
d_gene: .
CDR3aa: CASSLVQAEQFF
CDR3nt: TGTGCCAGCAGCTTGGTACAGGCTGAGCAGTTCTTC

abundance: .
j_gene: TRBJ2-5
v_gene: TRBV28
d_gene: .
CDR3aa: CASSPRMSSKETQYF
CDR3nt: TGTGCCAGCAGTCCAAGAATGAGCTCTAAGGAGACCCAGTACTTC

abundance: .
j_gene: TRBJ1-5
v_gene: TRBV29-1
d_gene: .
CDR3aa: CSYRDRSNQPQHF
CDR3nt: TGCAGCTATCGTGACAGAAGCAATCAGCCCCAGCATTTT

abundance: .
j_gene: TRBJ2-7
v_gene: TRBV7-9
d_gene: .
CDR3aa: CASSSDGRSSYEQYF
CDR3nt: TGTGCCAGCAGCTCTGACGGCCGAAGCTCCTACGAGCAGTACTTC

abundance: .
j_gene: TRBJ2-5
v_gene: TRBV6-6
d_gene: TRBD1
CDR3aa: CASSYHRTGTETQYF
CDR3nt: TGTGCCAGCAGTTACCATCGGACAGGGACGGAGACCCAGTACTTC

abundance: .
j_gene: TRBJ1-2
v_gene: TRBV2
d_gene: TRBD1
CDR3aa: CATQTGGRGYTF
CDR3nt: TGTGCCACCCAAACAGGGGGCAGAGGCTACACCTTC